These T cell receptor beta chains were read from a single sample in a study of cytomegalovirus exposure and HLA in healthy donors. Sequencing was performed with immunoSEQ multiplex PCR; in TCRdb, only in-frame clones are kept and a portion is missing. The sample contains some 110,000 clones, about 70% of which appear only once. The sample comprised PBMCs. The receptors stem from a boy aged 5-17 years in good health and CMV-seronegative. Each CDR3 is given with its conserved first and last residue. D genes are given only for firm matches. Only part of the rows carry a size: once, few, many, or a class if the clone is expanded.

>NA|TRBV2|NA|TRBJ1-2
CASMLGAIANYGYTF
TGTGCCAGCATGCTGGGGGCCATAGCTAACTATGGCTACACCTTC
>NA|TRBV11-1|NA|TRBJ1-2
CASGDDSYGYTF
TGTGCCAGCGGTGATGACAGCTATGGCTACACCTTC
>TRBD1|TRBV4-2|NA|TRBJ1-2
CASSTTGVGYTF
TGTGCCAGCAGCACGACAGGGGTCGGCTACACCTTC
>NA|TRBV6-5|few|TRBJ2-5
CASSSTVQETQYF
TGTGCCAGCAGCTCGACAGTCCAAGAGACCCAGTACTTC
>NA|TRBV7-9|once|TRBJ2-1
CASSLVGLGGAYNEQFF
TGTGCCAGCAGCTTAGTCGGACTAGGGGGTGCCTACAATGAGCAGTTCTTC
>TRBD1|TRBV7-6|NA|TRBJ2-2
CASSSTPTGMAGELFF
TGTGCCAGCAGCTCAACTCCGACAGGGATGGCCGGGGAGCTGTTTTTT
>NA|TRBV5-6|NA|TRBJ2-2
CASSLAHPRESGELFF
TGTGCCAGCAGCTTGGCCCACCCTCGGGAGTCCGGGGAGCTGTTTTTT
>NA|TRBV5-4|NA|TRBJ2-7
CASSRRQDSYEQYF
TGTGCCAGCAGTCGAAGACAAGATTCCTACGAGCAGTACTTC
>NA|TRBV5-4|NA|TRBJ2-5
CASSQPDRGRETQYF
TGTGCCAGCAGTCAACCGGACAGAGGTAGAGAGACCCAGTACTTC
>TRBD2|TRBV2|NA|TRBJ2-3
CASSEPSGSTDTQYF
TGTGCCAGCAGTGAACCTAGCGGGAGCACAGATACGCAGTATTTT
>TRBD2|TRBV19|few|TRBJ2-1
CASKIREGKGEQFF
TGTGCCAGTAAGATAAGGGAGGGCAAAGGAGAGCAGTTCTTC
>NA|TRBV10-2|NA|TRBJ2-7
CATLGQEDSYEQYF
TGCGCCACCCTGGGGCAGGAAGACTCCTACGAGCAGTACTTC
>TRBD2|TRBV19|once|TRBJ2-5
CASSNSGRPQETQYF
TGTGCCAGTAGTAATAGCGGGAGGCCCCAAGAGACCCAGTACTTC
>TRBD1|TRBV5-6|NA|TRBJ1-5
CASSGQDRDNQPQHF
TGTGCCAGCAGCGGTCAGGACAGGGACAATCAGCCCCAGCATTTT
>TRBD1|TRBV30|NA|TRBJ1-5
CAWSAGGYQPQHF
TGTGCCTGGAGTGCAGGGGGCTATCAGCCCCAGCATTTT
>NA|TRBV30|few|TRBJ2-5
CAWDQRGETQYF
TGTGCCTGGGATCAACGAGGCGAGACCCAGTACTTC
>TRBD2|TRBV10-3|few|TRBJ2-2
CAINPSGATGELFF
TGTGCCATCAACCCTAGCGGGGCCACCGGGGAGCTGTTTTTT
>NA|TRBV9|NA|TRBJ2-1
CASSVGQQSSYNEQFF
TGTGCCAGCAGCGTAGGACAGCAGAGCTCCTACAATGAGCAGTTCTTC
>NA|TRBV30|NA|TRBJ1-1
CAWNPSGTEAFF
TGTGCCTGGAACCCTTCGGGCACTGAAGCTTTCTTT
>TRBD2|TRBV2|NA|TRBJ2-3
CASTSSSGGADTQYF
TGTGCCAGCACTTCTTCTAGCGGGGGAGCAGATACGCAGTATTTT
>NA|TRBV28|NA|TRBJ2-7
CASSPTGPHEQYF
TGTGCCAGCAGCCCGACAGGCCCCCACGAGCAGTACTTC
>NA|TRBV30|NA|TRBJ2-7
CAWSFGGQGEQYF
TGTGCCTGGAGTTTCGGGGGGCAAGGCGAGCAGTACTTC
>NA|TRBV5-1|NA|TRBJ2-3
CASSSRFGSTDTQYF
TGCGCCAGCAGCTCCCGTTTTGGCAGCACAGATACGCAGTATTTT
>TRBD1|TRBV5-1|NA|TRBJ1-4
CASRPRQGLNEKLFF
TGCGCCAGCAGACCACGACAGGGTCTCAATGAAAAACTGTTTTTT
>NA|TRBV2|NA|TRBJ2-1
CASSAGTVSYNEQFF
TGTGCCAGCAGTGCTGGGACTGTCTCCTACAATGAGCAGTTCTTC
>TRBD1|TRBV28|NA|TRBJ1-2
CASSFFAGQADYGYTF
TGTGCCAGCAGTTTCTTTGCGGGACAGGCAGACTATGGCTACACCTTC
>NA|TRBV28|NA|TRBJ2-1
CASSSASRWNEQFF
TGTGCCAGCAGTTCGGCTTCTAGGTGGAATGAGCAGTTCTTC
>NA|TRBV11-1|NA|TRBJ1-1
CASSLRTADKATEAFF
TGTGCCAGCAGCTTAAGAACGGCCGACAAGGCCACTGAAGCTTTCTTT
>NA|TRBV5-1|few|TRBJ2-6
CASSPGVEASGANVLTF
TGCGCCAGCAGCCCTGGCGTTGAGGCCTCTGGGGCCAACGTCCTGACTTTC
>TRBD1|TRBV4-1|NA|TRBJ1-5
CASSLDRGMGQPQHF
TGCGCCAGCAGCCTCGACAGGGGGATGGGTCAGCCCCAGCATTTT
>NA|TRBV5-1|NA|TRBJ2-1
CASSPTTSRYEQFF
TGCGCCAGCAGCCCCACAACTAGCAGATACGAGCAGTTCTTC
>NA|TRBV7-2|NA|TRBJ1-5
CASSLSSPYQPQHF
TGTGCCAGCAGCTTATCTAGCCCTTATCAGCCCCAGCATTTT
>NA|TRBV6-1|NA|TRBJ1-1
CASSEAQSREAFF
TGTGCCAGCAGTGAAGCGCAGTCCAGGGAAGCTTTCTTT
>NA|TRBV18|once|TRBJ2-2
CASSPEVTGGGELFF
TGTGCCAGCTCACCAGAGGTGACAGGCGGCGGGGAGCTGTTTTTT
>NA|TRBV7-6|NA|TRBJ2-7
CASSLNESPYEQYF
TGTGCCAGCAGCCTCAATGAGTCTCCCTACGAGCAGTACTTC
>TRBD1|TRBV6-1|once|TRBJ1-1
CASSGQGAGTEAFF
TGTGCCAGCAGTGGACAGGGGGCAGGGACTGAAGCTTTCTTT
>NA|TRBV9|NA|TRBJ2-1
CASSVVVANSYNEQFF
TGTGCCAGCAGCGTAGTTGTCGCGAACTCCTACAATGAGCAGTTCTTC
>TRBD2|TRBV5-4|NA|TRBJ2-7
CASSPPGLARGKSSYEQYF
TGTGCCAGCAGTCCGCCGGGACTAGCTAGGGGCAAATCCTCCTACGAGCAGTACTTC
>NA|TRBV7-6|NA|TRBJ2-3
CASSLDSPEQYF
TGTGCCAGCAGCTTAGACAGCCCGGAGCAGTATTTT
>TRBD2|TRBV4-1|NA|TRBJ2-1
CASSLAGGFYEQFF
TGCGCCAGCAGCCTGGCGGGAGGGTTTTATGAGCAGTTCTTC
>NA|TRBV4-1|few|TRBJ2-2
CASSQVSGQNTGELFF
TGCGCCAGCAGCCAAGTCAGTGGACAGAACACCGGGGAGCTGTTTTTT
>NA|TRBV9|NA|TRBJ2-1
CASGTQGSYGNEQFF
TGTGCCAGCGGCACACAGGGATCGTATGGCAATGAGCAGTTCTTC
>TRBD1|TRBV28|NA|TRBJ1-5
CASSFRPGGSNQPQHF
TGTGCCAGCAGTTTTCGGCCAGGGGGTAGCAATCAGCCCCAGCATTTT
>NA|TRBV7-9|once|TRBJ1-1
CASSLEAGSNTEAFF
TGTGCCAGCAGCTTAGAGGCAGGATCGAACACTGAAGCTTTCTTT
>NA|TRBV2|few|TRBJ2-2
CASSEVSTGELFF
TGTGCCAGCAGTGAAGTCTCTACCGGGGAGCTGTTTTTT
>TRBD2|TRBV19|few|TRBJ2-6
CASSISGGSGANVLTF
TGTGCCAGTAGTATCTCCGGGGGGTCTGGGGCCAACGTCCTGACTTTC
>TRBD1|TRBV6-5|NA|TRBJ2-1
CASSFYTGVSYNEQFF
TGTGCCAGCAGTTTCTACACAGGGGTCTCCTACAATGAGCAGTTCTTC
>NA|TRBV27|NA|TRBJ2-7
CASSLKPLTGIYEQYF
TGTGCCAGCAGTTTAAAGCCCCTCACAGGGATTTACGAGCAGTACTTC
>NA|TRBV5-6|NA|TRBJ2-1
CASRGLSGGQFF
TGTGCCAGCAGGGGACTTTCGGGCGGGCAGTTCTTC
>NA|TRBV7-3|once|TRBJ1-2
CASSLTSDRSPYGYTF
TGTGCCAGCAGCTTAACGTCCGACAGGTCCCCATATGGCTACACCTTC
>NA|TRBV2|NA|TRBJ2-7
CASSFTELTYEQYF
TGTGCCAGCAGTTTCACAGAGCTCACCTACGAGCAGTACTTC
>NA|TRBV4-3|NA|TRBJ2-1
CASSQDLSSYNEQFF
TGCGCCAGCAGCCAAGACTTGAGCTCCTACAATGAGCAGTTCTTC
>TRBD1|TRBV10-3|few|TRBJ1-2
CAISRGTGSSNYGYTF
TGTGCCATCAGTCGTGGGACAGGGTCGTCCAACTATGGCTACACCTTC
>NA|TRBV11-3|NA|TRBJ2-7
CASSLEVGQGASYEQYF
TGTGCCAGCAGCTTAGAGGTTGGGCAGGGCGCCAGCTACGAGCAGTACTTC